Described below is a single T cell receptor (beta chain) sequence and its context. Its antigen is not identified. The data are from a study of cytomegalovirus exposure and HLA in healthy donors. The PCR made use of 60 Vbeta and 13 Jbeta primers. Profiled with immunoSEQ multiplex PCR; TCRdb holds only in-frame clones, not every one. The sample yields fewer than 250,000 clones, 75% to 80% seen once. Findings and caveats of the study: Rare TCR sequences predominated, though certain public TCRs were found in many donors. In an earlier analysis, most TCR beta V segments were productive about 87% or about 30% of the time.

Germline V CDR1 and CDR2: KGHSY, FQNENV. There are 13 residues in the CDR3. The J segment lost 7 bases and the V segment lost 7 bases, leaving 4 bases of the junction unmatched. Sequencing was performed on PBMCs. V usage is TRBV16 and J usage is TRBJ1-6; 7 bases line up with TRBD1. This receptor was obtained from a male donor in good health and CMV-seronegative. CDR3 in amino acids: CASMRDSNSPLHF. The CDR3 nucleotides are TGTGCCAGCATGCGGGACAGCAATTCACCCCTCCACTTT. Supplemented by reference TRBV16 and TRBJ1-6, the full variable domain reads GEEVAQTPKHLVRGEGQKAKLYCAPIKGHSYVFWYQQVLKNEFKFLISFQNENVFDETGMPKERFSAKCLPNSPCSLEIQATKLEDSAVYFCASMRDSNSPLHFGNGTRLTVT.